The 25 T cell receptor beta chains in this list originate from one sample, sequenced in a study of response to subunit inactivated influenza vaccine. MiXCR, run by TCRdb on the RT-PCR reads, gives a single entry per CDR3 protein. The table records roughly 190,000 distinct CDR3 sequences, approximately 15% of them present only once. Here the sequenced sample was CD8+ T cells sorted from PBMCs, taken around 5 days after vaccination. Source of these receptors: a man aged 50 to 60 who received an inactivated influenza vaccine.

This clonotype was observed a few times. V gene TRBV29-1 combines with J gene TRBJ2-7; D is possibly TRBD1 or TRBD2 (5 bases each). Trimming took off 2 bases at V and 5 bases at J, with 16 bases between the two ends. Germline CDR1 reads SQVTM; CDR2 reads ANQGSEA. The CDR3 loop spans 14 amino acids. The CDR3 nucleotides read TGCAGCGTTGAAAGAGGGGCAGGTAGCGACGAGCAGTACTTC. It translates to CSVERGAGSDEQYF.

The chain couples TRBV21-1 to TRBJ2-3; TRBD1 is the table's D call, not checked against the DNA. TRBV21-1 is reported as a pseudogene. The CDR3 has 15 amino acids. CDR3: CASTSDRGYTDTQYF. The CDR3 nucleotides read TGTGCCAGCACCTCGGACAGGGGCTACACAGATACGCAGTATTTT.

CDR3: CASSYSRGYEQYF. The CDR3 nucleotides read TGTGCCAGCAGTTACTCTCGGGGCTACGAGCAGTACTTC. This chain connects TRBV6-5 to TRBJ2-7; tentative D call: TRBD2 (5 bases). CDR1 is MNHEY and CDR2 is SVGAGI in the germline V gene. This CDR3 comprises 13 residues. Trimming shortened V by 0 bases and J by 3 bases, and 6 bases separated the two germline ends.

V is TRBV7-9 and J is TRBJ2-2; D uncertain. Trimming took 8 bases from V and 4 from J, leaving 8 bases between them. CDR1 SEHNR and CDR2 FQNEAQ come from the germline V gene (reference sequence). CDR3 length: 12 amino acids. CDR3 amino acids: CASGDGTGELFF. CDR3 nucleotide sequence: TGTGCCAGCGGAGACGGCACCGGGGAGCTGTTTTTT. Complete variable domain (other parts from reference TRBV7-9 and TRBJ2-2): DTGVSQNPRHKITKRGQNVTFRCDPISEHNRLYWYRQTLGQGPEFLTYFQNEAQLEKSRLLSDRFSAERPKGSFSTLEIQRTEQGDSAMYLCASGDGTGELFFGEGSRLTVL.

Here the CDR3 DNA reads TGTGCCAGCAGCCAAGATTTCCTCCAGATGCTGAACACTGAAGCTTTCTTT. Its protein is CASSQDFLQMLNTEAFF. The genes are TRBV4-2 and TRBJ1-1; the D is unclear. This CDR3 has 17 residues. The ends were cut back, 0 bases at V and 0 bases at J, with 14 bases in the middle. Per the germline V gene, CDR1 is LGHNA and CDR2 is YNFKEQ.

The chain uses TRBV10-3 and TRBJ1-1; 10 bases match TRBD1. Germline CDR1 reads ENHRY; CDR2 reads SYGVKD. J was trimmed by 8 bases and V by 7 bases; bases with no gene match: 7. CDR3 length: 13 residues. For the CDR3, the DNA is TGTGCCATCACCCCGATGGACAGGGGGGAAGCTTTCTTT. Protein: CAITPMDRGEAFF.

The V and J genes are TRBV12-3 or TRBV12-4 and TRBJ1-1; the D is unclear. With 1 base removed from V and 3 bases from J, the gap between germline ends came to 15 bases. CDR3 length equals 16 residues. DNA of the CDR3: TGTGCCAGCAGTTTAGGCCAAACAGCTATCGACACTGAAGCTTTCTTT. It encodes CASSLGQTAIDTEAFF.

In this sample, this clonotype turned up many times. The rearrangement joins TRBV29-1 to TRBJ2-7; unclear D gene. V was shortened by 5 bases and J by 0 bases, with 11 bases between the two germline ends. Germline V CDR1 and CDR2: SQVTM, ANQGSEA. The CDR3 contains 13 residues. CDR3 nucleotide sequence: TGCAGCGTTAGTGCCCCTAGCTCCTACGAGCAGTACTTC. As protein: CSVSAPSSYEQYF.

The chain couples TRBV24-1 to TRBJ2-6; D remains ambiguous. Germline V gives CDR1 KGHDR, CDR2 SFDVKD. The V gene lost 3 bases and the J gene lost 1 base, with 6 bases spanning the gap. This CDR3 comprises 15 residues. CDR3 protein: CATSDPKSGANVLTF. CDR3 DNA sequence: TGTGCCACCAGTGATCCCAAGTCTGGGGCCAACGTCCTGACTTTC.

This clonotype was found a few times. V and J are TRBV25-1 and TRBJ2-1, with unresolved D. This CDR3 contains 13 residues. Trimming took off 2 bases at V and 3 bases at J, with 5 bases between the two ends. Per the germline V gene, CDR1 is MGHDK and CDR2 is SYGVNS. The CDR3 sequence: CASSETNYNEQFF. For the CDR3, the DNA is TGTGCCAGCAGTGAAACAAACTACAATGAGCAGTTCTTC.

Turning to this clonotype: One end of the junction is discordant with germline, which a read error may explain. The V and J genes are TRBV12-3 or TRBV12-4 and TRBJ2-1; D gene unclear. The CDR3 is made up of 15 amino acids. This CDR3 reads CAISLLPSSYNEQFF. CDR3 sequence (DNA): TGTGCCATCAGTTTACTACCGAGCTCCTACAATGAGCAGTTCTTC.

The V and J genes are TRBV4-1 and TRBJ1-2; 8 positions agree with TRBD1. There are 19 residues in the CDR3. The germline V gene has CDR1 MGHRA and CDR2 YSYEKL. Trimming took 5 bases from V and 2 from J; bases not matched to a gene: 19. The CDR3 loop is CASSVRSRDRPDMNYGYTF. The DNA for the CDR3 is TGCGCCAGCAGCGTACGATCTCGGGACAGGCCTGATATGAACTATGGCTACACCTTC.

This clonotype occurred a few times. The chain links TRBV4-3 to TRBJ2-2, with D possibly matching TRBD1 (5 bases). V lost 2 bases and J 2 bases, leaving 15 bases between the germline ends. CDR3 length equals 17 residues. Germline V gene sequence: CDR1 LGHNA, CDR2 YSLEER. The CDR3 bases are TGCGCCAGCAGCCAACGGCAGGGAATCGGTAACACCGGGGAGCTGTTTTTT. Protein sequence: CASSQRQGIGNTGELFF.

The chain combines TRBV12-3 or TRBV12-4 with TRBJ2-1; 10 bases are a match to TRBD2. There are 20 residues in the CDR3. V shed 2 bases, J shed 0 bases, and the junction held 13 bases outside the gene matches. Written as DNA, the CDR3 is TGTGCCAGCAGTTTAACGGCTAGCGGGAGTCGGACGAGCTCCTACAATGAGCAGTTCTTC. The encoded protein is CASSLTASGSRTSSYNEQFF.

CDR3 loop: CATSDWGDRGEANQQFF. The CDR3 coding sequence is TGTGCCACCAGTGATTGGGGGGACAGGGGAGAGGCAAATCAGCAGTTCTTC. The V and J genes are TRBV24-1 and TRBJ2-1; 10 nucleotides line up with TRBD1. Per germline, CDR1 KGHDR and CDR2 SFDVKD. The J segment lost 11 bases and the V segment lost 2 bases, leaving 14 bases of the junction unmatched. This CDR3 has 17 amino acids.

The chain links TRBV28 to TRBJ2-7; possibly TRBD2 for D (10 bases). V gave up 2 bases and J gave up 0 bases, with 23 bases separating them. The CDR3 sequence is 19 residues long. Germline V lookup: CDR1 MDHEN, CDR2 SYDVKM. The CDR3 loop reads CASSLDRGSSSGSSYEQYF. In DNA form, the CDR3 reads TGTGCCAGCAGTTTAGACAGGGGGTCTTCTAGCGGGAGCTCCTACGAGCAGTACTTC.

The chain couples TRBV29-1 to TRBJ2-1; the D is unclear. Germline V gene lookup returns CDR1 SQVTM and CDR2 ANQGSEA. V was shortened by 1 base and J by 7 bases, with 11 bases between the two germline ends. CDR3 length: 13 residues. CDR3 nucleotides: TGCAGCGTTGAAGGTTCCGTGGGGAATGAGCAGTTCTTC. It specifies CSVEGSVGNEQFF.

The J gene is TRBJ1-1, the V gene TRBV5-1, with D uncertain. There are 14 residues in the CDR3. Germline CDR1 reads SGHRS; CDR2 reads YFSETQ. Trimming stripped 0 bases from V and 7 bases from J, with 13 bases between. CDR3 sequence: CASSLVYLGSEAFF. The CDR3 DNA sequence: TGCGCCAGCAGCTTGGTTTATCTCGGGAGTGAAGCTTTCTTT.

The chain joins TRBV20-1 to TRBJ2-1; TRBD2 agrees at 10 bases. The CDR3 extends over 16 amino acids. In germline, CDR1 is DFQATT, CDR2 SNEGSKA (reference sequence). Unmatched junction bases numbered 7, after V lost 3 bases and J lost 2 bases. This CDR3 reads CSASWVAGGPYNEQFF. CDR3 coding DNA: TGCAGTGCTAGCTGGGTAGCGGGGGGTCCCTACAATGAGCAGTTCTTC.

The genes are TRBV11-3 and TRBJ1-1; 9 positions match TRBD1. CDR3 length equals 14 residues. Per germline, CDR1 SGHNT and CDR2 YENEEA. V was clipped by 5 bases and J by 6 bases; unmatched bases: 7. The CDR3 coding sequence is TGTGCCAGCAGCACCGGGACAGGGATGGCTGAAGCTTTCTTT. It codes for CASSTGTGMAEAFF.

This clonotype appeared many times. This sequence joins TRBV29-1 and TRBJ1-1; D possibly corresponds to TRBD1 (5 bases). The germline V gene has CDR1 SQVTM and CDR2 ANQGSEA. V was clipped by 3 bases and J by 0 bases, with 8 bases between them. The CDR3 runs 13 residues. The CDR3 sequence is CSVDEGMNTEAFF. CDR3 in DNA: TGCAGCGTTGATGAGGGGATGAACACTGAAGCTTTCTTT. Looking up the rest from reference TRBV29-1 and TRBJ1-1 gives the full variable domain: SAVISQKPSRDICQRGTSLTIQCQVDSQVTMMFWYRQQPGQSLTLIATANQGSEATYESGFVIDKFPISRPNLTFSTLTVSNMSPEDSSIYLCSVDEGMNTEAFFGQGTRLTVV.

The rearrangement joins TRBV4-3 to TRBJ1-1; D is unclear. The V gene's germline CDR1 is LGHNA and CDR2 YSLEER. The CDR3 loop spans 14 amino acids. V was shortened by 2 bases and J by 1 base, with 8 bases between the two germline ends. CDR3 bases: TGCGCCAGCAGCCAAACGGACTCGAACACTGAAGCTTTCTTT. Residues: CASSQTDSNTEAFF.

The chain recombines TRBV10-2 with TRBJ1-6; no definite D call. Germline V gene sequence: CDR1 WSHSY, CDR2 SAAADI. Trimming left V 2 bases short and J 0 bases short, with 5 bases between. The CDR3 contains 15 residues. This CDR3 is CASSETSSYNSPLHF. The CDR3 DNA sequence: TGCGCCAGCAGTGAGACGAGCTCCTATAATTCACCCCTCCACTTT.

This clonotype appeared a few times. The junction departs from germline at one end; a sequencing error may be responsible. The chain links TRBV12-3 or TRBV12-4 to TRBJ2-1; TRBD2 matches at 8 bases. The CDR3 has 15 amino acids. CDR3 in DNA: TGTGCCAGCAGACCCGGACTAGCCTCCTCCAATGAGCAGTTCTTC. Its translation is CASRPGLASSNEQFF.

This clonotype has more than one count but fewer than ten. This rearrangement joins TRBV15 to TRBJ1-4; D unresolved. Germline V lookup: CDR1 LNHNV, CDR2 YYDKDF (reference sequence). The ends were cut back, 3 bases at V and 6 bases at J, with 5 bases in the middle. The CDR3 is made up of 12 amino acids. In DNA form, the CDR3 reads TGTGCCACCAGCAGGGAGGATGAAAAACTGTTTTTT. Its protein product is CATSREDEKLFF. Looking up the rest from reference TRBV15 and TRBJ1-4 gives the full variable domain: DAMVIQNPRYQVTQFGKPVTLSCSQTLNHNVMYWYQQKSSQAPKLLFHYYDKDFNNEADTPDNFQSRRPNTSFCFLDIRSPGLGDTAMYLCATSREDEKLFFGSGTQLSVL.